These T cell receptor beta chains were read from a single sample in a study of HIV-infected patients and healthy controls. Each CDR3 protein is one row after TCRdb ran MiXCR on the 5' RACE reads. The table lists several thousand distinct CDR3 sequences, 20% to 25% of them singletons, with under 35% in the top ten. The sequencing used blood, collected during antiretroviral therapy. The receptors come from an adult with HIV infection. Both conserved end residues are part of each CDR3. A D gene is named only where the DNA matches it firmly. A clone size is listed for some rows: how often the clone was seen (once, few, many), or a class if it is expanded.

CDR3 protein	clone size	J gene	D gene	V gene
CASSLIKTRQGPTEAFF	-	TRBJ1-1	TRBD1	TRBV7-9
CASSLGQDYGYTF	medium-sized	TRBJ1-2	TRBD1	TRBV27
CASSMTGESNQPQHF	few	TRBJ1-5	TRBD1	TRBV19
CASSLGQNTGELFF	-	TRBJ2-2	-	TRBV7-9
CASSEFWTGAYNEQFF	many	TRBJ2-1	TRBD1	TRBV6-1
CASSFGSGAREKLFF	medium-sized	TRBJ1-4	-	TRBV12-3/TRBV12-4
CASSLARGKTNIQYF	few	TRBJ2-4	-	TRBV7-9
CASRPGDSRTDTQYF	-	TRBJ2-3	TRBD1	TRBV5-1
CASSLVLGETQYF	medium-sized	TRBJ2-5	-	TRBV5-1
CASSQDMGNTQYF	many	TRBJ2-3	-	TRBV4-3
CAISESSSGAGNTIYF	medium-sized	TRBJ1-3	-	TRBV10-3
CASTPRAGGQETQYF	many	TRBJ2-5	-	TRBV12-3/TRBV12-4
CASSWTSGAYEQYF	many	TRBJ2-7	TRBD2	TRBV5-6
CASSELAWEHNEQFF	once	TRBJ2-1	TRBD2	TRBV6-5
CDISESRGGNISNKPQHF	-	TRBJ1-5	-	TRBV10-3
CASSLAAGGAYNEQFF	many	TRBJ2-1	TRBD2	TRBV12-3/TRBV12-4
CASSQGEWGLMETQYF	many	TRBJ2-5	-	TRBV14
CASSMASGSSYNEQFF	medium-sized	TRBJ2-1	TRBD2	TRBV19
CASRLLAGGPGNEQFF	medium-sized	TRBJ2-1	TRBD2	TRBV6-5
CSASSGQNYGYTF	many	TRBJ1-2	TRBD1	TRBV20-1
CASSLGGSPNEKLFF	medium-sized	TRBJ1-4	-	TRBV7-2
CASSVGSGTSGGAESGELFF	many	TRBJ2-2	TRBD2	TRBV9
CASSQGVTSGAGYTGELFF	medium-sized	TRBJ2-2	TRBD2	TRBV3-1
CSAKLGPRAGDTQYF	medium-sized	TRBJ2-3	-	TRBV20-1
CASSQGQGGYGYTF	medium-sized	TRBJ1-2	TRBD1	TRBV6-5
CASSPRTSGGGNEQFF	medium-sized	TRBJ2-1	TRBD2	TRBV7-2
CASSLPGRGNEQYF	medium-sized	TRBJ2-7	-	TRBV11-3
CASSAGTSFYSYNEQFF	large	TRBJ2-1	TRBD2	TRBV7-2
CASSSVGTDTQYF	-	TRBJ2-3	-	TRBV5-1